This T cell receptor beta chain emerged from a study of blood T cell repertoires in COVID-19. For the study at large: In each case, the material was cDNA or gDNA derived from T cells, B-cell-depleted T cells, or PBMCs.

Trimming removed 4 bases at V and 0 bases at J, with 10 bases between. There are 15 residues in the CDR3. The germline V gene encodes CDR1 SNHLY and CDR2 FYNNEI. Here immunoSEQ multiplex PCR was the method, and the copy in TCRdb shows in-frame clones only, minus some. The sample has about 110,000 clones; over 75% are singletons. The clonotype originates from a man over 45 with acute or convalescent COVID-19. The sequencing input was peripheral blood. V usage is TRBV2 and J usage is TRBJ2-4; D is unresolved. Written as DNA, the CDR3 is TGTGCCAGCAGTGCAGGATTCCTAGCCAAAAACATTCAGTACTTC. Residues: CASSAGFLAKNIQYF.